This TCR beta chain is from a study of T cell repertoires in cytomegalovirus infection. Whole-study context: The study used recently identified HLA-C-restricted and well-studied HLA-B-restricted CMV epitopes. Matching HLA type, along with CMV infection, was indicated by public TCR beta signatures.

Overall study results and limits: The response measured ex vivo was dominated by TCR beta clonotypes (HLA-C-restricted and CMV-specific).

This clonotype was observed a handful of times. What it recognizes is unknown. Trimming left V 4 bases short and J 2 bases short, with 17 bases between. Germline V gene lookup returns CDR1 SEHNR and CDR2 FQNEAQ (reference sequence). The length of the CDR3 is 16 residues. MiXCR, run by TCRdb on the reads, gives a single entry per CDR3 protein. The repertoire has about 500,000 distinct CDR3 sequences, around a third of them found once; the top ten carry 15% to 20%. The TCR was taken from a human donor in good health (CMV status not recorded). Some clones in this sample may be carry-over from other donors' samples. The genes are TRBV7-9 and TRBJ1-2, with D possibly matching TRBD1 (5 bases). The sample here was cultured PBMCs, taken from culture after CMV antigen stimulation. This CDR3 is CASSSSGGTYNYGYTF. CDR3 nucleotide sequence: TGTGCCAGCAGCTCCTCGGGGGGGACTTACAACTATGGCTACACCTTC.